This record looks at one TCR beta chain sequence and its context. The source of the sample is a study of shared T cell receptors in the human thymus. V gave up 3 bases and J gave up 4 bases, with 14 bases separating them. Germline CDR1 is LNHNV and CDR2 is YYDKDF (reference sequence). The CDR3 is 15 amino acids. Sequencing was performed with immunoSEQ multiplex PCR; in TCRdb, only in-frame clones are kept and a portion is missing. The table shows about 660,000 clones, with 87% occurring only once. These data were likewise used in another study, on human thymus T cells. That study adds: Donors were healthy Finnish infants having corrective surgery for congenital heart defects. Resections removed during corrective heart surgery provided the thymus tissue used. Thymic and blood repertoires appeared to show biased V and J gene usage.

Sequenced input: thymocytes. The sequence derives from a boy in the first two years of life with a congenital heart defect. V is TRBV15 and J is TRBJ2-3; no definite D call. The CDR3: CATSRLVVRPDTQYF. The CDR3 nucleotides read TGTGCCACCAGCAGGCTAGTAGTTCGCCCAGATACGCAGTATTTT.